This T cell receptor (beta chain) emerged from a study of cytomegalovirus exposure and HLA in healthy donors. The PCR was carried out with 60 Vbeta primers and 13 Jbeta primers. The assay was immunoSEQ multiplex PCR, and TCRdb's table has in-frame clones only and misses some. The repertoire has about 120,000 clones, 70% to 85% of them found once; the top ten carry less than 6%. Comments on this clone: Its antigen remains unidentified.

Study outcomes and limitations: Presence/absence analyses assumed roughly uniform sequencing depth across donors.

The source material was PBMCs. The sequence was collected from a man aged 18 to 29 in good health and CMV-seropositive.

Here the CDR3 DNA reads TGTGCCAGCAGCCAAGAAGGGGCCAGAGCCTACGAGCAGTACTTC. It specifies CASSQEGARAYEQYF. The J gene is TRBJ2-7, the V gene TRBV14, with a weak D call TRBD1 (5 bases). The CDR3 runs to 15 residues. CDR1 SGHDN and CDR2 FVKESK come from the germline V gene. Trimming left V 0 bases short and J 2 bases short, with 11 bases between. Full variable domain (outside the CDR3, taken from reference TRBV14 and TRBJ2-7): EAGVTQFPSHSVIEKGQTVTLRCDPISGHDNLYWYRRVMGKEIKFLLHFVKESKQDESGMPNNRFLAERTGGTYSTLKVQPAELEDSGVYFCASSQEGARAYEQYFGPGTRLTVT.